One sample yielded the 26 T cell receptor beta chains listed below, sequenced in a study of CD8 T cells in Susac syndrome. Random hexamers were used to reverse transcribe about 0.5 to 1 ug of RNA. Using its own MiXCR run on the immunoSEQ multiplex PCR reads, TCRdb lists one record per CDR3 protein. The sample contains around 110,000 distinct CDR3 sequences, under 96% of which appear only once. Sequencing was performed on CD4+ T cells from PBMCs. These receptors came from a human donor with Susac syndrome.

The rearrangement links TRBV25-1 to TRBJ2-3; D may be TRBD2 (5 bases). CDR3 length: 14 amino acids. Germline V CDR1 and CDR2: MGHDK, SYGVNS. Trimming took off 5 bases at V and 6 bases at J, with 15 bases between the two ends. DNA for the CDR3: TGTGCCAGCAGTAAGGCTAGCACGAGCGATACGCAGTATTTT. It codes for CASSKASTSDTQYF.

This clonotype was seen a single time. The V and J genes are TRBV5-1 and TRBJ2-2, with unresolved D. V lost 4 bases and J lost 5, with 15 bases in between. CDR1 and CDR2 (germline): SGHRS, YFSETQ. This CDR3 has 15 residues. This CDR3 reads CASSAADVGTGELFF. CDR3 sequence (DNA): TGCGCCAGCAGCGCCGCAGATGTAGGAACCGGGGAGCTGTTTTTT.

This sequence joins TRBV29-1 and TRBJ2-1; 11 bases are shared with TRBD2. From germline, CDR1 is SQVTM and CDR2 ANQGSEA. The CDR3 has 13 residues. The V segment lost 6 bases and the J segment 14 bases; nucleotides outside the gene matches: 12. CDR3 nucleotides: TGCAGCGTCGCAAGGAAACTAGCGGGAGTCGAGTTCTTC. Translated, it gives CSVARKLAGVEFF.

The table lists this clonotype with a few counts. The chain has TRBV20-1 and TRBJ1-5, with D unresolved. Per the germline V gene, CDR1 is DFQATT and CDR2 is SNEGSKA (reference sequence). The CDR3 runs 13 residues. With 5 bases removed from V and 0 bases from J, the gap between germline ends came to 8 bases. The CDR3 here is CSAGGHSNQPQHF. The CDR3 nucleotides read TGCAGTGCTGGAGGCCATAGCAATCAGCCCCAGCATTTT.

The chain uses TRBV19 and TRBJ1-5; D is possibly TRBD1 (5 bases). V lost 2 bases, J lost 6 bases, and 14 bases lay in between. Per the germline V gene, CDR1 is LNHDA and CDR2 is SQIVND (reference sequence). There are 15 residues in the CDR3. This CDR3 is CASSISYSGGQPQHF. DNA for the CDR3: TGTGCCAGTAGTATATCCTACTCGGGGGGTCAGCCCCAGCATTTT.

The chain recombines TRBV20-1 with TRBJ2-5; D gene uncertain. Germline V gives CDR1 DFQATT, CDR2 SNEGSKA (reference sequence). CDR3 size: 14 residues. V was cut by 2 bases and J by 2 bases, with 12 bases left in between. In DNA form, the CDR3 reads TGCAGTGCTAGACCCGGCCTACTACAAGAGACCCAGTACTTC. This gives the protein CSARPGLLQETQYF.

The CDR3 sequence: CASSLAIEQFF. CDR3 in DNA: TGTGCCAGCAGCCTTGCCATTGAGCAGTTCTTC. The V gene is TRBV7-2, the J gene TRBJ2-1; D unclear. Germline CDR1 SGHTA, CDR2 FQGNSA. The CDR3 runs 11 residues. V was clipped by 5 bases and J by 9 bases, with 8 bases between them.

This chain uses TRBV12-3 or TRBV12-4 with TRBJ1-1; D not certain. The ends were cut back, 0 bases at V and 7 bases at J, with 15 bases in the middle. The CDR3 totals 15 residues. The DNA of the CDR3 is TGTGCCAGCAGTTTAGCGGTGCGAAAGGACGGTGAAGCTTTCTTT. This encodes CASSLAVRKDGEAFF.

Only one count was recorded for this clonotype. The chain has TRBV11-1 and TRBJ2-2; the D gene is possibly TRBD1 (5 bases). Trimming cost V 5 bases and J 2 bases, with 6 bases left between them. Germline CDR1 reads SGHAT; CDR2 reads FQDESV (reference sequence). This CDR3 has 13 residues. The CDR3 sequence is CASSRTNTGELFF. The CDR3 region has the DNA TGTGCCAGCAGCAGGACAAACACCGGGGAGCTGTTTTTT.

The V gene is TRBV5-1, the J gene TRBJ2-2, with D possibly being TRBD2 (5 bases). CDR3 length: 16 residues. V lost 3 bases, J lost 3 bases, and 15 bases lay in between. The V gene's germline CDR1 is SGHRS and CDR2 YFSETQ. The CDR3 DNA sequence: TGCGCCAGCAGCTCCCTTGGGCTAGCCCACACCGGGGAGCTGTTTTTT. Protein product: CASSSLGLAHTGELFF.

The chain combines TRBV20-1 with TRBJ2-5; D call uncertain. There are 12 residues in the CDR3. CDR1 and CDR2 from the germline V gene are DFQATT and SNEGSKA (reference sequence). Trimming removed 3 bases from V and 2 bases from J, with 7 bases in between. The CDR3 bases are TGCAGTGCTAGTAGTTTACAAGAGACCCAGTACTTC. Translated, it gives CSASSLQETQYF.

This rearrangement joins TRBV20-1 to TRBJ1-5, with TRBD1 as a possible D gene (6 bases). The CDR3 consists of 14 residues. Trimming took 3 bases from V and 3 from J, leaving 12 bases between them. The V gene's germline CDR1 is DFQATT and CDR2 SNEGSKA (reference sequence). The CDR3, as DNA: TGCAGTGCTAGGGTGACAGGAACCAATCAGCCCCAGCATTTT. This gives the protein CSARVTGTNQPQHF.

The CDR3 region has the DNA TGTGCCAGCAGTTACTCCGTTTGGCAGGAGGGAACCTTC. This translates into CASSYSVWQEGTF. The chain employs TRBV6-5 and TRBJ1-2, with no clear D. CDR1 is MNHEY, CDR2 SVGAGI, per germline. The CDR3 is made up of 13 amino acids. Trimming stripped 0 bases from V and 14 bases from J, with 16 bases between.

The chain joins TRBV4-1 to TRBJ2-1; D is ambiguous. This CDR3 comprises 14 residues. V lost 0 bases, J lost 8 bases, and 11 bases lay in between. Germline-derived CDR1 and CDR2 are MGHRA and YSYEKL. This CDR3 is CASSQDYQLHEQFF. DNA for the CDR3: TGCGCCAGCAGCCAAGATTATCAGCTCCATGAGCAGTTCTTC.

The V gene is TRBV2, the J gene TRBJ2-7; D unclear. Trimming pared 4 bases from V and 3 bases from J, leaving 19 bases between. Per germline, CDR1 SNHLY and CDR2 FYNNEI. This CDR3 has 16 amino acids. The CDR3 bases are TGTGCCAGCAGTGTCCAATCGAGGAGTATCGGCTACGAGCAGTACTTC. Its translation is CASSVQSRSIGYEQYF.

This rearrangement joins TRBV20-1 to TRBJ2-1; D might be TRBD2 (6 bases). The germline CDR1 and CDR2 sequences are DFQATT and SNEGSKA (reference sequence). CDR3 length equals 14 residues. The CDR3 DNA reads as TGCAGCCCCCGTGGCGGAGGGTACTGGGATGAGCAGTTCTTC. It yields the protein CSPRGGGYWDEQFF.

Comments on this clonotype: The junction departs from germline at one end; a sequencing error may be responsible. The CDR3 reads CASSLAGGANEQFF. Written as DNA, the CDR3 is TGTGCCAGCAGCCTAGCGGGAGGTGCCAATGAGCAGTTCTTC. The chain joins TRBV7-2 to TRBJ2-1, with 11 bases lining up with TRBD2. Germline CDR1 reads SGHTA; CDR2 reads FQGNSA. This CDR3 is 14 amino acids long.

This sequence joins TRBV28 and TRBJ2-7; 8 nucleotides line up with TRBD1. This CDR3 is built from 15 residues. Per the germline V gene, CDR1 is MDHEN and CDR2 is SYDVKM. Trimming at V came to 4 bases and at J to 2 bases, leaving 7 bases not matched to a gene. The CDR3 DNA sequence: TGTGCCAGCAGTTCTGGGACAGGTATTCCCTACGAGCAGTACTTC. This translates into CASSSGTGIPYEQYF.

This chain links TRBV9 with TRBJ1-2; D is uncertain. In germline, CDR1 is SGDLS, CDR2 YYNGEE. Between the trimmed V and J ends, which lost 4 bases and 8 bases, there was a span of 21 bases. CDR3 size: 15 residues. CDR3 sequence (DNA): TGTGCCAGCAGCTCCCCCCCCCGTGGAGCGGAAGGCTACACCTTC. As protein: CASSSPPRGAEGYTF.

The gene calls are TRBV28 and TRBJ2-1; perhaps TRBD2 as D (6 bases). Germline CDR1 is MDHEN and CDR2 is SYDVKM. The CDR3 covers 14 residues. Trimming shortened V by 3 bases and J by 9 bases, and 15 bases separated the two germline ends. CDR3 in amino acids: CASSFWDFSGEQFF. The CDR3 DNA sequence: TGTGCCAGCAGTTTCTGGGACTTCAGTGGTGAGCAGTTCTTC.

The genes are TRBV7-2 and TRBJ1-5, with D tentatively TRBD1 (5 bases). The V end lost 3 bases, the J end lost 5 bases, and 14 bases lay between the germline ends. CDR3 length: 15 amino acids. Germline V CDR1 and CDR2: SGHTA, FQGNSA. The CDR3, as DNA: TGTGCCAGCAGCTTGGGGATGGGGGACCATCAGCCCCAGCATTTT. This encodes CASSLGMGDHQPQHF.

The chain links TRBV20-1 to TRBJ2-5; D gene unclear. V lost 3 bases and J 5 bases, leaving 13 bases between the germline ends. Per germline, CDR1 DFQATT and CDR2 SNEGSKA (reference sequence). CDR3 size: 13 residues. The CDR3 coding sequence is TGCAGTGCTAGGTCGGTCGCTCCGGAGACCCAGTACTTC. It is translated as CSARSVAPETQYF.

This clonotype occurred once. J is TRBJ1-1 and V is TRBV7-2, with unresolved D. Trimming shortened V by 4 bases and J by 2 bases, and 11 bases separated the two germline ends. Germline CDR1 and CDR2: SGHTA and FQGNSA. There are 14 residues in the CDR3. The CDR3 DNA is TGTGCCAGCAGCTCGTCGGGCAAAAACACTGAAGCTTTCTTT. This translates into CASSSSGKNTEAFF.

This chain connects TRBV5-1 to TRBJ1-1; D remains unclear. CDR3 length: 15 amino acids. V was clipped by 2 bases and J by 6 bases, with 17 bases between them. CDR1 and CDR2 (germline): SGHRS, YFSETQ. CDR3 region: CASSFYSSRGAEAFF. The DNA of the CDR3 is TGCGCCAGCAGCTTCTACAGCAGCCGAGGAGCTGAAGCTTTCTTT.

Comment on this clonotype: At one of its ends the junction is not consistent with the germline gene, which may arise from a read error. The rearrangement links TRBV7-7 to TRBJ2-5; weak D call: TRBD2 (6 bases). The CDR3 contains 14 residues. Germline CDR1 is SSHAT and CDR2 is FNYEAQ (reference sequence). CDR3 region: CASSLGTVRETQYF. The DNA of the CDR3 is TGTGCTAGCAGCTTAGGGACTGTCCGGGAGACCCAGTACTTC.

The gene calls are TRBV5-1 and TRBJ2-1; D gene ambiguous. V lost 0 bases and J 5 bases, leaving 12 bases between the germline ends. The CDR3 contains 15 residues. Looked up from germline, CDR1 is SGHRS and CDR2 is YFSETQ. CDR3 protein: CASSLAVTANNEQFF. In DNA, the CDR3 is TGCGCCAGCAGCTTGGCGGTGACGGCCAACAATGAGCAGTTCTTC. Full variable domain (missing parts from reference TRBV5-1 and TRBJ2-1): KAGVTQTPRYLIKTRGQQVTLSCSPISGHRSVSWYQQTPGQGLQFLFEYFSETQRNKGNFPGRFSGRQFSNSRSEMNVSTLELGDSALYLCASSLAVTANNEQFFGPGTRLTVL.